This TCR beta chain was profiled in a study of naive and memory T cell subsets (dated by TCRdb to 2016 to 2017). Some background on the complete study: Sorted naive and memory T cell subsets from peripheral blood were analyzed in the study using a UMI-based, open-source pipeline for TCR alpha and beta sequencing. Complete agreement was observed between the functional CMV T cell responses and the IgG serology results. RNA was DNase-treated and reverse transcribed with TCR constant-region primers, mostly using SuperScript III.

The V and J ends are trimmed by 7 bases and 5 bases, leaving 11 bases between them. The CDR3 goes from the cysteine to the phenylalanine over 12 residues. Solely the CDR3 DNA is kept, with 36 bases framed from the first base. Taken from the germline V gene, the CDR1 and CDR2 loops are SNHLY and FYNNEI. From the second PCR step onward, the TCR alpha chain libraries and the TCR beta chain libraries were amplified separately. The CMV status of each donor was determined by measuring IFNgamma production from CD4+ T cells after fresh PBMCs had been stimulated overnight with CMV viral lysate. CD4 T cells were positively selected using Miltenyi beads, after which CD8 T cells were positively selected from the CD4-negative fraction. Cells were stained for CD3, CD4, CD8, CD45RA, CD27 and a live/dead dye and were sorted on a BD Aria II into four subsets based on CD45RA and CD27. For sorting, CD45RA-CD27- cells were defined as effector memory cells, while CD45RA+CD27- cells were defined as EMRA cells. Blood came from three healthy volunteers, each fractionated into CD4 and CD8 T cells and then into four differentiation subsets. Roughly 0.12 L of peripheral blood was taken from each donor, and PBMC were separated by density-gradient centrifugation on Ficoll-Paque PLUS. After sorting, cells were lysed in RLT buffer, RNA was extracted using a Qiagen RNeasy kit, and the extracted RNA was stored at -80 degrees C.

Remarks on this clonotype: Its antigen is still unknown. The sample holds no much larger clone one base away, and base qualities are not on file.

Library method: UMI-ligation and nested PCR. To cover both TRBC1 and TRBC2, the beta constant-region primer consisted of an equimolar mix of two oligonucleotides. A single-stranded oligonucleotide carrying the SP2 primer and a 12-nucleotide UMI was ligated to the 3' end of the cDNA by T4 RNA ligase 1. Four rounds of PCR were used to amplify ligated cDNA, with nested alpha and beta constant-region primers being used together with the SP2 primer. Incubation of the ligation reaction lasted roughly 19-24 hours at 16 degrees C. PCR2 was usually performed as a SYBR Green qPCR and halted at a preset threshold so that over-amplification would not occur. Agencourt AMPure XP magnetic beads were used for all purifications after the first. Libraries were quantified by Qubit and checked on a TapeStation, where a main peak was expected near 650 bp. Pooled libraries were sequenced on an Illumina MiSeq using v2 2x251 paired-end kits, and typically about 0.9-2.1 million reads were obtained per sample. Each sample library was pooled at around 4.1 nM, and about 5-8% PhiX was included to improve cluster recognition. The study's processing was this. Decombinator assigned V and J genes to Demultiplexor-processed FASTQ reads by tag matching, allowing a single base-pair mismatch. By using UMIs, Collapsinator corrected both sequencing errors and the frequency errors caused by PCR heterogeneity. CDR3Translator translated TCRs and extracted CDR3s from the conserved cysteine to the FGXG phenylalanine, flagging non-productive sequences. Repertoires were subsampled to equal numbers of UMI-defined TCRs before Gini, Shannon entropy and inverse Simpson indices were calculated. Within the linear range, a power law was fitted to clonotype abundance distributions using maximum likelihood. On one naive CD8 sample, the pipeline and MIGEC gave similar UMI counts, unique TCR numbers and clonal distributions. A set of roughly 6,600 CMV-associated CDR3 sequences, compiled from VDJdb and a published dataset, was used to search the repertoires. TCRdb reran the public reads through fastp at Q25 and MiXCR, keeping productive beta chains. CDR3 protein sequences are deduplicated, and each keeps its most common genes and DNA. The V and J calls follow TCRdb's processing rather than the paper's. Present in this sample are 29,000 or so distinct CDR3 sequences, over 8.5% of which were seen just once. Of the sample, approximately 17% falls within the top ten clones.

Results and caveats for the whole study, not just this receptor: RNA-based TCR counts may be affected by expression changes linked to T cell activation and differentiation. After error correction, over 90% of naive TCR sequences appeared only once, giving much steeper abundance distributions than memory subsets. A clonotype was defined as a single alpha or beta chain sequence rather than as a paired alpha/beta receptor. The repertoire findings for the naive and memory subsets could not be validated, as no ground truth was available. In both CD4 and CD8 cells, the Gini index increased while Shannon and inverse Simpson diversity decreased from naive through CM, EM and EMRA. TCR abundance followed a power law with an exponent that was different for naive and memory subsets but consistent across the three individuals.

Sequenced input: effector memory CD4+ T cells from blood. The cell subset or site tag for this specimen amounts to: effector memory, CD45RA- CD27-. The source is a human donor in good health. The chain joins TRBV2 to TRBJ1-2; no D segment can be confidently identified. The sequenced DNA is TGTGCCAGCACGCGCCCTGGATATGGCTACACCTTC. Its translation is CASTRPGYGYTF.